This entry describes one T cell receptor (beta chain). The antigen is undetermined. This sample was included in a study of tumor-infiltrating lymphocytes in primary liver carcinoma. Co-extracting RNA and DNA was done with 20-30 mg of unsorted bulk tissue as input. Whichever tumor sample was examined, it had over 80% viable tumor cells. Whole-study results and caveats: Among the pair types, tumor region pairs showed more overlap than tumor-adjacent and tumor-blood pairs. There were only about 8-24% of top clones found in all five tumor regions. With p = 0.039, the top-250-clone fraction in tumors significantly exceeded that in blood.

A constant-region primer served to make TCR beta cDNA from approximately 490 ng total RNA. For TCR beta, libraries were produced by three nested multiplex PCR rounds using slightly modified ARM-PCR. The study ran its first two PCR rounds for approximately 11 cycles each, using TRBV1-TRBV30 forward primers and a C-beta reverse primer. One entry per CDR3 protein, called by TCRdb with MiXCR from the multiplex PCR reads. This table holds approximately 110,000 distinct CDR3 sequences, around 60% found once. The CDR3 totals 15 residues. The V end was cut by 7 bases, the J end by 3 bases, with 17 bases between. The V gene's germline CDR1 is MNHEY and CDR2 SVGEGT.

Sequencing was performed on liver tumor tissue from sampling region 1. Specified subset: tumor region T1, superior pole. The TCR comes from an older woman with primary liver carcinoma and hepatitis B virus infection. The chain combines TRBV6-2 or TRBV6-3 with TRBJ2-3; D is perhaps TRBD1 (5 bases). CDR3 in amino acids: CASINRGRVTDTQYF. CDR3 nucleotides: TGTGCCAGCATCAATCGTGGCAGGGTGACAGATACGCAGTATTTT.